This entry concerns a single T cell receptor beta chain. Its antigen is still unknown. The V end lost 8 bases, the J end lost 9 bases, and 11 bases lay between the germline ends. Germline assignment: CDR1 MGHDK and CDR2 SYGVNS. The CDR3 contains 11 residues. Data came from immunoSEQ multiplex PCR; TCRdb stores just in-frame clones and leaves some out. The data contain more than 55,000 clones, 90% to 95% of them singletons. The data were obtained in a study of human versus mouse CDR3 diversity and MHC coevolution. Study outcomes and limitations: iCHAO1 estimated the human TCR beta repertoire at about 1.5 million clonotypes. Among all groups, most of the three human donors showed least clonal inequality.

The sample consisted of naive CD4+ T cells from blood. Subset noted: CD45RO-negative CD62L-positive naive CD4 T cells. The chain uses TRBV25-1 and TRBJ2-1; D remains unclear. This clonotype originated in a person in their sixties or seventies in good health. In DNA, the CDR3 is TGTGCCAGCGGCTTTAAATCTGAGCAGTTCTTC. Protein product: CASGFKSEQFF. Variable domain in full (rest from reference TRBV25-1 and TRBJ2-1): EADIYQTPRYLVIGTGKKITLECSQTMGHDKMYWYQQDPGMELHLIHYSYGVNSTEKGDLSSESTVSRIRTEHFPLTLESARPSHTSQYLCASGFKSEQFFGPGTRLTVL.